A selection of T cell receptor beta chains follows, all from one sample in a study of shared clonotypes between healthy human individuals. Using immunoSEQ multiplex PCR, the repertoire was profiled, and TCRdb retains in-frame clones only, with some absent. The top ten clones hold under 0.3% of a sample with 800,000 or so clones, 95% to 97% of them seen once. The sequenced sample was naive CD8+ T cells sorted from blood. These receptors all come from a man aged 25-45 years in good health. CDR3s include the opening cysteine and the closing phenylalanine or tryptophan. D genes are given only for firm matches. Expanded clones are given a class, and other clones once, few, many or no size at all.

V gene	clone size	D gene	J gene	CDR3 DNA	CDR3 protein
TRBV7-8	once	NA	TRBJ2-7	TGTGCCAGCAGTAAAAGTGGGGCGACCTACGAGCAGTACTTC	CASSKSGATYEQYF
TRBV2	NA	TRBD1	TRBJ1-5	TGTGCCAGCAGCACTCTGGACAGGAACGAGGTCCGTCAGCCCCAGCATTTT	CASSTLDRNEVRQPQHF
TRBV15	NA	NA	TRBJ2-7	TGTGCCACCAGCAGAGTGGGGCGAGACTACGAGCAGTACTTC	CATSRVGRDYEQYF
TRBV7-9	NA	NA	TRBJ2-7	TGTGCCAGCAGCTTCGGCCCCGAGACCCTTACTACCCTTTACGAGCAGTACTTC	CASSFGPETLTTLYEQYF
TRBV6-1	NA	NA	TRBJ2-1	TGTGCCAGCAGTGAAAGTTTATTGAAGAGCTCCTACAATGAGCAGTTCTTC	CASSESLLKSSYNEQFF
TRBV7-9	NA	TRBD2	TRBJ2-7	TGTGCCAGCAGCACCTATAGCGGGAGGGCTTCCTACGAGCAGTACTTC	CASSTYSGRASYEQYF
TRBV28	few	NA	TRBJ1-2	TGTGCCAGCAGTCGTCCCCCGGGCAGCGCTAACTATGGCTACACCTTC	CASSRPPGSANYGYTF
TRBV7-8	once	NA	TRBJ1-5	TGTGCCAGCAGCTTAGTAGGTCAGGGCAGCAATCAGCCCCAGCATTTT	CASSLVGQGSNQPQHF
TRBV11-2	NA	NA	TRBJ2-7	TGTGCCAGCAGCTCAACAGGGGGGGACGAGCAGTACTTC	CASSSTGGDEQYF
TRBV28	NA	TRBD1	TRBJ2-7	TGTGCCAGCAGTTTCCCCCCGGGACAGAATTTTGCCGAGCAGTACTTC	CASSFPPGQNFAEQYF
TRBV19	NA	NA	TRBJ2-3	TGTGCCAGTAGCGGACAGCTCTACACAGATACGCAGTATTTT	CASSGQLYTDTQYF
TRBV6-6	once	NA	TRBJ2-1	TGTGCCAGCAGTTACGCTGCGGGGTATAACAATGAGCAGTTCTTC	CASSYAAGYNNEQFF
TRBV11-3	NA	TRBD1	TRBJ2-1	TGTGCCAGCAGCGACCCGGGACAGGGGGGGAATGAGCAGTTCTTC	CASSDPGQGGNEQFF
TRBV7-9	NA	NA	TRBJ1-5	TGTGCCAGCAGCTTAACTGCCGGGGATCAGCCCCAGCATTTT	CASSLTAGDQPQHF
TRBV11-2	NA	NA	TRBJ1-4	TGTGCCAGCAGCTCCCCGTGGACAGAGGTCGATAATGAAAAACTGTTTTTT	CASSSPWTEVDNEKLFF
TRBV4-3	NA	NA	TRBJ2-7	TGCGCCAGCAGCCAAGATAGGGCGTACGAGCAGTACTTC	CASSQDRAYEQYF
TRBV11-2	NA	NA	TRBJ1-1	TGTGCCAGCACAGTTGTCCTCACTGAAGCTTTCTTT	CASTVVLTEAFF
TRBV11-3	NA	TRBD1	TRBJ1-1	TGTGCCAGCAGCAGCGGACAGGTTGAGAACACTGAAGCTTTCTTT	CASSSGQVENTEAFF
TRBV27	NA	TRBD1	TRBJ2-7	TGTGCCAGCAGTTCAGGACAGGGATTCTACGAGCAGTACTTC	CASSSGQGFYEQYF
TRBV5-1	NA	TRBD1	TRBJ2-7	TGCGCCAGCAGCCTAGGGACAGGGGTGTACGAGCAGTACTTC	CASSLGTGVYEQYF
TRBV7-9	NA	NA	TRBJ1-5	TGTGCCAGCAGCTTAGGTACCGGGGATCAGCCCCAGCATTTT	CASSLGTGDQPQHF
TRBV5-1	NA	TRBD1	TRBJ2-7	TGCGCCAGCAGCTGGACAGGGGACCCCTACGAGCAGTACTTC	CASSWTGDPYEQYF
TRBV7-8	NA	NA	TRBJ2-2	TGTGCCAGTCCCGGGGGGACAGGAGAAATGGAGATGACGGAAACGGGGACCGGGGAGCTGTTTTTT	CASPGGTGEMEMTETGTGELFF
TRBV5-5	NA	NA	TRBJ2-5	TGTGCCAGCAGCTCAACAGAGGGGAGAGAGACCCAGTACTTC	CASSSTEGRETQYF
TRBV29-1	NA	NA	TRBJ2-2	TGCAGCGTTGGGGTTATCACGAACACCGGGGAGCTGTTTTTT	CSVGVITNTGELFF
TRBV6-1	NA	NA	TRBJ1-2	TGTGCCAGCAACAGGCGATTTAACTATGGCTACACCTTC	CASNRRFNYGYTF
TRBV2	NA	TRBD1	TRBJ1-4	TGTGCCATCCTCTCGGGGACAGGCGAAGAAAAACTGTTTTTT	CAILSGTGEEKLFF
TRBV5-1	NA	NA	TRBJ2-6	TGCGCCAGCAGTCCCGGCGGTTTTGCTGGGGCCAACGTCCTGACTTTC	CASSPGGFAGANVLTF
TRBV6-1	NA	NA	TRBJ2-2	TGTGCCAGCAGTGAATCGGGTTACACCGGGGAGCTGTTTTTT	CASSESGYTGELFF
TRBV5-4	NA	TRBD1	TRBJ2-7	TGTGCCAGCAGCGTAGGACAGGGGGGATACGAGCAGTACTTC	CASSVGQGGYEQYF
TRBV7-9	NA	NA	TRBJ2-3	TGTGCCAGCAGCTGGTCAGATACGCAGTATTTT	CASSWSDTQYF
TRBV7-9	NA	TRBD1	TRBJ1-2	TGTGCCAGCAGCTTGGGACAGGGGGCTGGCTACACCTTC	CASSLGQGAGYTF
TRBV29-1	NA	NA	TRBJ1-2	TGCAGCGTTGATGAGGGGAACTATGGCTACACCTTC	CSVDEGNYGYTF
TRBV11-2	NA	NA	TRBJ1-5	TGTGCCAGCAGCTCCGGACTGTCCATTGGTCAGCCCCAGCATTTT	CASSSGLSIGQPQHF
TRBV27	NA	NA	TRBJ1-2	TGTGCCAGCAGCCGCAAAGGGAGCTATGGCTACACCTTC	CASSRKGSYGYTF
TRBV7-8	NA	NA	TRBJ2-1	TGTGCCAGCAGCTCCGGATCTAATGAGCAGTTCTTC	CASSSGSNEQFF
TRBV28	NA	NA	TRBJ2-7	TGTGCCAGCACCGATCCTCGGGGTGTAGAGCAGTACTTC	CASTDPRGVEQYF
TRBV27	NA	NA	TRBJ1-1	TGTGCCAGCAGACACCAGGGGACTGAAGCTTTCTTT	CASRHQGTEAFF